The 14 T cell receptor beta chains given below trace back to one sample, sequenced in a study of blood T cell repertoires in COVID-19. The method was immunoSEQ multiplex PCR; TCRdb's version includes in-frame clones alone and lacks a portion of them. This table has about 190,000 clones, 70% to 90% appearing once. Sequenced input: peripheral blood. These receptors were taken from a woman aged 40 to 50 who had recovered from COVID-19.

This rearrangement joins TRBV20-1 to TRBJ2-3; D gene unclear. Germline V gene sequence: CDR1 DFQATT, CDR2 SNEGSKA (reference sequence). Trimming took off 5 bases at V and 3 bases at J, with 6 bases between the two ends. The CDR3 totals 11 residues. In DNA form, the CDR3 reads TGCAGTGCTTCTCCGACAGATACGCAGTATTTT. It codes for CSASPTDTQYF.

The chain recombines TRBV18 with TRBJ2-5; possibly TRBD2 for D (5 bases). Between the trimmed V and J ends, which lost 3 bases and 3 bases, there was a span of 8 bases. The germline V gene has CDR1 KGHSH and CDR2 LQKENI. CDR3 length: 13 amino acids. The DNA of the CDR3 is TGTGCCAGCTCACCTTACGGGGAAGAGACCCAGTACTTC. Translated, it gives CASSPYGEETQYF.

V and J are TRBV4-1 and TRBJ1-6; 7 nucleotides agree with TRBD1. J lost 10 bases, V lost 0 bases, and 12 bases had no gene match. CDR3 length: 17 amino acids. Germline V lookup: CDR1 MGHRA, CDR2 YSYEKL. Here the CDR3 reads CASSQEQRVQGLSPLHF. The CDR3 nucleotides are TGCGCCAGCAGCCAAGAACAAAGAGTACAGGGGTTATCACCCCTCCACTTT.

This clone occurred once. The CDR3 nucleotides read TGTGCCAGCAGCTCCCGTTCCTACGAGCAGTACTTC. It codes for CASSSRSYEQYF. This chain joins TRBV5-6 and TRBJ2-7; no clear D gene. The V end lost 3 bases, the J end lost 1 base, and 5 bases lay between the germline ends. The CDR3 length is 12 residues. Germline V CDR1 and CDR2: SGHDT, YYEEEE.

In its sample, this clone was seen a few times. This chain joins TRBV6-2 or TRBV6-3 and TRBJ1-1; TRBD1 might be the D (6 bases). Germline CDR1 is MNHEY and CDR2 is SVGEGT. The length of the CDR3 is 18 residues. V gave up 6 bases and J gave up 0 bases, with 23 bases separating them. CDR3 in amino acids: CASSPDGTRKTMNTEAFF. CDR3 coding DNA: TGTGCCAGCAGCCCCGACGGGACAAGAAAAACCATGAACACTGAAGCTTTCTTT.

The V gene is TRBV10-3, the J gene TRBJ1-3; D perhaps matches TRBD1 (5 bases). The CDR3 contains 16 residues. Per germline, CDR1 ENHRY and CDR2 SYGVKD. V shed 4 bases and J shed 4 bases, with 17 bases lying between them. The CDR3 DNA follows: TGTGCCATCAGTGGGGCAACCAGGGATTACGGAAACACCATATATTTT. It translates to CAISGATRDYGNTIYF.

The V call is TRBV7-3, the J call TRBJ1-1; D perhaps matches TRBD1 (5 bases). V was trimmed by 4 bases and J by 5 bases, leaving 11 bases between them. The CDR3 runs to 13 residues. CDR1 is SGHTA and CDR2 is FQGTGA in the germline V gene. CDR3 coding DNA: TGTGCCAGCAGCTCACAGGTTGAGACTGAAGCTTTCTTT. The encoded protein is CASSSQVETEAFF.

The J gene is TRBJ2-2, the V gene TRBV29-1; TRBD1 is a possible D gene (6 bases). Per the germline V gene, CDR1 is SQVTM and CDR2 is ANQGSEA. The V gene lost 1 base and the J gene lost 5 bases, with 11 bases spanning the gap. CDR3 length: 14 amino acids. The DNA for the CDR3 is TGCAGCGTTGAAGGTCAAAGGGGGACCGGGGAGCTGTTTTTT. This gives the protein CSVEGQRGTGELFF.

The chain recombines TRBV2 with TRBJ1-2; a possible D gene is TRBD1 (5 bases). The CDR3 sequence is 13 residues long. Germline assignment: CDR1 SNHLY and CDR2 FYNNEI. Trimming took 4 bases from V and 7 from J, leaving 13 bases between them. The CDR3 DNA is TGTGCCAGCAGTGGGGACTCTCAGCTTGGCTACACCTTC. The encoded protein is CASSGDSQLGYTF. Full variable domain (rest looked up from reference TRBV2 and TRBJ1-2): EPEVTQTPSHQVTQMGQEVILRCVPISNHLYFYWYRQILGQKVEFLVSFYNNEISEKSEIFDDQFSVERPDGSNFTLKIRSTKLEDSAMYFCASSGDSQLGYTFGSGTRLTVV.

The rearrangement uses TRBV4-1 and TRBJ2-2; TRBD2 matches 11 bases. The germline CDR1 and CDR2 sequences are MGHRA and YSYEKL. The CDR3 sequence is 20 residues long. V shed 4 bases, J shed 7 bases, and the junction held 20 bases outside the gene matches. The CDR3 loop reads CASSPNPPGLLAGGFGELFF. As DNA, the CDR3 is TGCGCCAGCAGCCCGAACCCCCCGGGACTCCTAGCGGGAGGTTTCGGGGAGCTGTTTTTT.

This clone was observed a few times. The chain carries TRBV7-3 and TRBJ2-6; possibly TRBD2 for D (5 bases). In germline, CDR1 is SGHTA, CDR2 FQGTGA. Trimming pared 6 bases from V and 4 bases from J, leaving 10 bases between. This CDR3 region has 14 residues. CDR3 nucleotide sequence: TGTGCCAGCAGTATGGACTCGGGGGCCAACGTCCTGACTTTC. It yields the protein CASSMDSGANVLTF.

The DNA of the CDR3 is TGTGCCAGTAACCACAGGGAGGGCTACGAGCAGTACTTC. Its translation is CASNHREGYEQYF. The gene calls are TRBV19 and TRBJ2-7, with D possibly being TRBD2 (7 bases). Germline V CDR1 and CDR2: LNHDA, SQIVND (reference sequence). Between the trimmed V and J ends, which lost 7 bases and 3 bases, there was a span of 13 bases. There are 13 residues in the CDR3. Looking up the rest from reference TRBV19 and TRBJ2-7 gives the full variable domain: DGGITQSPKYLFRKEGQNVTLSCEQNLNHDAMYWYRQDPGQGLRLIYYSQIVNDFQKGDIAEGYSVSREKKESFPLTVTSAQKNPTAFYLCASNHREGYEQYFGPGTRLTVT.

The rearrangement uses TRBV3-1 (or the pseudogene TRBV3-2) and TRBJ2-5; 10 bases line up with TRBD2. CDR1 and CDR2 (germline): LGHDT, YNNKEL (reference sequence). V gave up 0 bases and J gave up 5 bases; unmatched junction bases: 12. The CDR3 has 18 amino acids. The CDR3 nucleotides are TGTGCCAGCAGCCAAGAGGGATTAATAGCGGGAGGTATGGAGACCCAGTACTTC. It encodes CASSQEGLIAGGMETQYF.

V gene TRBV19 combines with J gene TRBJ2-3; D ambiguous. Per germline, CDR1 LNHDA and CDR2 SQIVND (reference sequence). V lost 4 bases to trimming and J lost 0 bases, with 11 bases between them. The CDR3 sequence is 15 residues long. This CDR3 reads CASSNLSTSTDTQYF. Written as DNA, the CDR3 is TGTGCCAGTAGTAACTTATCCACTAGCACAGATACGCAGTATTTT.